This T cell receptor (beta chain) was observed in a study of cytomegalovirus exposure and HLA in healthy donors (dated by TCRdb to 2015 to 2018). In the study overall: In an earlier analysis of under 750 of the donors, 276 Gb of sequence data and 90 million to 120 million unique TCR beta sequences from some 170 million T cells were reported. An earlier analysis of fewer than 700 of the donors applied high-throughput TCR beta sequencing to assess whether each TCR beta V gene segment acted as functional or pseudogenic. The genetic ancestry cluster associated with self-reported Caucasian donors included 81% of the 300 to 450 genotyped donors. The study was designed to test whether signatures of past pathogen exposure could be identified by cataloging public T cell receptors. To study patterns of TCR occurrence, a later analysis re-analyzed previously published TCR beta repertoires from 650 to 750 donors and added high-resolution HLA genotyping. Typing coverage differed by locus: A, B, C, DRB1 and DQB1 were typed in roughly 620-630 donors, DQA1 in about 500, DPA1 in some 610, and DPB1 in around 440. Among roughly 370 genotyped donors of the cohort, an average of 235,054 unique TCR beta nucleotide sequences were sequenced per donor, roughly 18% of them non-productive. The later analysis used no new phenotypic data to find candidate immune exposures, relying instead on TCR beta sequences and their occurrence across donors. Roughly five DR-DQ haplotypes were treated as single units for association and clustering because of strong linkage in the cohort. A later genetic analysis used genome-wide SNP genotypes for about three fifths of the 666 donors, treating that subset as a discovery cohort. The study combined high-throughput TCR immunosequencing, statistical association of individual TCRs with disease status, and machine learning to predict cytomegalovirus infection status. Both class I and class II loci were covered by HLA typing, at four-digit resolution. Every repertoire in the discovery cohort had been generated on one and the same sequencing platform. Donor age, sex, ethnicity and CMV serostatus were collected together with the repertoire data. Along with the approximately 650-subject first cohort, a separate validation cohort of over 90 different subjects was used. Approximately 300 gigabases of sequencing data and 70 million to 95 million unique TCR sequences made up an early release that covered under 750 HLA-typed donors. The T cell repertoires of 700 or so subjects were profiled by immunosequencing and related to cytomegalovirus serostatus. Overall study outcomes, separate from this receptor: Compared with the approximately 670-donor mean, donors in an Asian-associated ancestry cluster had fewer N-insertions in productive TCRs, according to a later genetic analysis. A later analysis reported that several top co-occurrence clusters appeared linked to parvovirus B19, influenza, CMV and Epstein-Barr virus. Because HLA typing was unavailable for some donors at each locus, only the typed subset was used in association tests. Sequencing depth was assumed to be roughly uniform across donors in the presence/absence analyses, though that assumption may not hold. Compared with equally common non-associated chains, HLA-associated TCR beta chains in a later analysis were more clonally expanded and had lower generation probabilities. A further reported finding was that TCR beta sequences accurately predicted the HLA-A and HLA-B alleles for most subjects in the first cohort. At a false discovery rate of 0.05, a later analysis linked roughly 17,000 TCR beta sequences to specific HLA alleles. An earlier analysis of around 600 of the donors showed that most TCR beta V segments appeared in productive rearrangements either about 87% or about 30% of the time, which broadly matched IMGT annotations. A cluster of highly shared sequence variants was judged likely to be a technical artifact of the sequencing pipeline. This cohort had only TCR beta chains sequenced, and the lack of alpha or paired-chain data limited which features could be detected. A total of some 180 TCR beta chains were listed by the study as associated with cytomegalovirus. A later analysis found that most CMV-associated TCR beta chains appeared HLA-restricted, with HLA associations seemingly driven largely by CMV exposure. Because counts were too low, approximately 18 rarely observed V segments, including chromosome 9 orphons, were excluded from the earlier analysis of some 590 of the donors. The only immune exposure information available for the cohort was CMV serostatus. Strong co-occurrence of HLA alleles, especially DR and DQ, made assigning TCR associations to individual alleles difficult. An association between a missense DCLRE1C variant and V-gene and J-gene trimming of TCR beta chains was found in a later genetic analysis and replicated in an independent cohort. Linkage disequilibrium might explain the correlated functional status among segregating V segments, but an unknown experimental factor could not be excluded. Some IMGT-functional V segments, including TRBV6-2 and TRBV6-3, could not be distinguished by the 87-base-pair reads and were therefore excluded. In a later analysis, TCR association rates were found to vary across HLA loci, with the most associated TCRs seen for DRB1 alleles and the fewest for HLA-C alleles. The authors suggested that the approach could potentially be extended to other disease states and immunological phenotypes. Most TCR sequences were observed very rarely across donors, whereas some public TCRs were present in many individuals. In both the original and validation cohorts, the classifier was reported to diagnose cytomegalovirus status with high specificity and sensitivity. Three of the identified cytomegalovirus-associated TCR beta chains were confirmed in vitro to be specific for cytomegalovirus antigens.

The CDR3 has 19 amino acids, counting the end cysteine and phenylalanine. Kept here is only the CDR3 DNA, which spans 57 bases and is read in frame from base 1. CDR1 is given as MRHNA and CDR2 as SNTAGT, both from the germline V gene. Germline trimming amounts to 6 bases on V and 1 base on J, with 14 as the count of junction bases outside the gene matches. Library method: the immunoSEQ multiplex PCR assay. A mixture of 60 forward primers for TCR Vbeta segments and 13 reverse primers for TCR Jbeta segments was used in the multiplex PCR. Amplification of the CDR3 region of rearranged TCR beta genes was performed with a multiplex PCR assay on genomic DNA. Amplified TCR beta libraries were sequenced as 87-base-pair reads on the Illumina HiSeq System. The study's own analysis went as follows. Across the 500 to 850 repertoires, a later analysis counted roughly 84 million unique TCR beta chains, 9.5 million to 12 million of which were shared by at least two donors. A nearest-neighbor algorithm error-corrected the raw reads and collapsed the reads into unique sequences, merging closely related sequences to remove PCR and sequencing errors. V, D and J gene segments were assigned by aligning CDR3 sequences to IMGT reference sequences. For a sequence to be retained, a match of at least six nucleotides to both a V gene segment and a J gene segment was required. Rearrangements were called productive when the CDR3 lacked stop codons and stayed in frame with V and J; all others were non-productive. Following IMGT convention, CDR3 was defined as the stretch from the second conserved V-encoded cysteine up to the conserved J-encoded phenylalanine. In an earlier analysis of approximately 500 of the donors, sequences lacking an unambiguous match to a single V gene segment were excluded. An earlier analysis of about 600 of the donors called V segments functional above 56.7% productive rearrangements and segregating when the between-donor standard deviation exceeded 5%. A statistical classification framework was built to diagnose cytomegalovirus status from the catalog of TCR beta chain sequences. A later analysis assigned V and J genes by comparing TCR nucleotide sequences with IMGT/GENE-DB human TR gene sequences. A later analysis assigned CDR3 sequences and most-parsimonious VDJ recombination scenarios with the TCRdist pipeline. In a later analysis, each TCR beta chain was defined by its CDR3 amino acid sequence together with its V-gene family, and reads lacking a unique V-gene family were excluded. In a later analysis, 500 to 700 highly shared, low-generation-probability nucleotide sequences were removed to address suspected cross-contamination and a sequencing artifact. In a later analysis, a clonal expansion index for each public chain was calculated from normalized within-repertoire ranks of inferred template counts. Generation probabilities in a later analysis came from a VDJ recombination model fitted to out-of-frame rearrangements, and those results were checked against IGoR. In a later analysis, hypergeometric tests were used to score TCR-TCR, TCR-HLA and TCR-CMV co-occurrence, with a repertoire-size bias correction applied to TCR pairs. To estimate false discovery rates, a later analysis permuted the HLA or CMV assignments 20 times. In a later analysis, co-occurring TCRs were grouped using DBSCAN, with TCRdist sequence similarity added in when clustering inside HLA-allele-positive subsets. Co-occurrence clustering excluded repertoires with fewer than 30,000 or more than 120,000 public chains, plus five with anomalous nucleotide sharing. As stored in TCRdb, this immuneACCESS dataset retains in-frame rearrangements with V and J assigned. A fraction of the clones does not appear; measured against another copy, unresolved V genes explain less than half of the discrepancy, and the remainder lacks a known reason. That table gives V, J and clone size, and the DNA gave D and trimming. Counted in this sample were some 66,000 clones; roughly 80% of them appeared once. The ten top clones hold 2.5% to 3.5% of the sample.

The cohort comprised some 700 healthy bone marrow donors. Cohort members were all nominally healthy when sampled, although unrecorded immune exposures were likely present. The donor was CMV seronegative and was included in the group of 352 seronegative cohort members. A peripheral blood sample was collected from each donor, and TCR beta sequencing was performed on peripheral blood mononuclear cells. The Qiagen DNeasy Blood Extraction Kit was used to extract genomic DNA from the blood cell samples. About this clone: What antigen it recognizes has not been identified. No base qualities exist here, and no much larger clone lies one base off it.

The TCR was taken from a woman younger than 45 in good health and CMV-seronegative. The chain is assembled from TRBV6-4 and TRBJ2-1; TRBD2 fits 11 bases in the junction. Material for sequencing was PBMCs. The DNA is TGTGCCAGCAGCCTAATGGGGGCTAGCGGGGGGCCTTCCTACAATGAGCAGTTCTTC. Its amino acids are CASSLMGASGGPSYNEQFF.